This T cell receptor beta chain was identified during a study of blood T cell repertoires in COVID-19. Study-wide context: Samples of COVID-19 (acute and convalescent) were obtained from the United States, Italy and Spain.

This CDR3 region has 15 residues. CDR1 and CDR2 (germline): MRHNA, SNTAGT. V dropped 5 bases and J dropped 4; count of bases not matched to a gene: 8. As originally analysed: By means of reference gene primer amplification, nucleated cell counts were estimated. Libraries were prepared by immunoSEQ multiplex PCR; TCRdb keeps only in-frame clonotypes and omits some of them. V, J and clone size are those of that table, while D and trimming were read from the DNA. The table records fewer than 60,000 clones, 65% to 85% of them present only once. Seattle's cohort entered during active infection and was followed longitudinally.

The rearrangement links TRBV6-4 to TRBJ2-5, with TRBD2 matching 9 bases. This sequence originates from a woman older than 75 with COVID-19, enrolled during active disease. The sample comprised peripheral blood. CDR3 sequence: CASSLSGRFGETQYF. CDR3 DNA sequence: TGTGCCAGCAGTTTAAGCGGGAGGTTTGGAGAGACCCAGTACTTC.